A selection of T cell receptor beta chains follows, all from one sample in a study of blood T cells in healthy people across ages. TCRdb passed the 5' RACE reads through MiXCR, listing each CDR3 protein once. Here the sample spans 660,000 or so distinct CDR3 sequences, 58% being singletons. Source material: blood. Receptors were obtained from a man in his fifties or sixties in good health. Each CDR3 is given with its conserved first and last residue. D genes are given only for firm matches. Only part of the rows carry a size: once, few, many, or a class if the clone is expanded.

.	.	TRBV10-1	TRBJ1-5	TGCGCCAGCAGCCACGACGGGGACCAGCCCCAGCATTTT	CASSHDGDQPQHF
.	TRBD2	TRBV6-2/TRBV6-3	TRBJ2-1	TGTGCCAGCAGTTCCCTTGGGGCGGGGGGATACAATGAGCAGTTCTTC	CASSSLGAGGYNEQFF
few	.	TRBV3-1	TRBJ1-6	TGTGCCAGCAGCCAAGGGGCGGGAAGACTAGATAATTCACCCCTCCACTTT	CASSQGAGRLDNSPLHF
few	.	TRBV7-9	TRBJ2-5	TGTGCCAGCAGCTCAGGCGGACGAGTCCAAGAGACCCAGTACTTC	CASSSGGRVQETQYF
.	TRBD1	TRBV9	TRBJ2-7	TGTGCCAGCTCCCCTGGACAGGGAAAACGCGAGCAGTACTTC	CASSPGQGKREQYF
.	TRBD2	TRBV12-3/TRBV12-4	TRBJ2-1	TGTGCCAGCAGTTTAGTGCGGGGGGGCGCCTACAATGAGCAGTTCTTC	CASSLVRGGAYNEQFF
.	TRBD2	TRBV20-1	TRBJ2-2	TGCAGTGCTAGGGATAGCGGGGGGCACACCGGGGAGCTGTTTTTT	CSARDSGGHTGELFF
.	.	TRBV29-1	TRBJ1-2	TGCAGCGGCATAGACGGAAACTATGGCTACACCTTC	CSGIDGNYGYTF
.	.	TRBV20-1	TRBJ2-1	TGCAGTGCTAGAGATAGTTGGCTTGAGCAGTTCTTC	CSARDSWLEQFF
.	.	TRBV3-1	TRBJ1-3	TGTGCCAGCAGCCAAGATTCGGGACGCATTGGAAACACCATATATTTT	CASSQDSGRIGNTIYF
.	TRBD2	TRBV4-2	TRBJ2-1	TGTGCCAGCAGCCAAAAAGGTAGCGGGGCGCTCTCCTACAATGAGCAGTTCTTC	CASSQKGSGALSYNEQFF
.	.	TRBV6-5	TRBJ2-5	TGTGCCAGCACTCGTGCTACTCAAGAGACCCAGTACTTC	CASTRATQETQYF
few	.	TRBV7-2	TRBJ1-1	TGTGCCAGCAGCTCACCGGGATTGGCTGAAGCTTTCTTT	CASSSPGLAEAFF
few	.	TRBV3-1	TRBJ2-1	TGTGCCAGCAGCCTGGGACCGCATCCCGCCAATGAGCAGTTCTTC	CASSLGPHPANEQFF
.	TRBD1	TRBV2	TRBJ1-2	TGTGCCGGCAGGGGGGACATCCTCTATGGCTACACCTTC	CAGRGDILYGYTF
few	.	TRBV12-3/TRBV12-4	TRBJ2-1	TGTGCCAGCACCCCGGGCCTGAGCTCCTACAATGAGCAGTTCTTC	CASTPGLSSYNEQFF
.	TRBD1	TRBV6-5	TRBJ2-5	TGTGCCAGCAGTTACTCGACGGGACAGGGACAAGAGACCCAGTACTTC	CASSYSTGQGQETQYF
.	.	TRBV20-1	TRBJ2-7	TGCAGTGCATCTAGGCAGGATCAATACGAGCAGTACTTC	CSASRQDQYEQYF
.	.	TRBV20-1	TRBJ1-5	TGCAGTGCTCGAGGTTCCCCATATAGCAATCAGCCCCAGCATTTT	CSARGSPYSNQPQHF
.	TRBD1	TRBV20-1	TRBJ2-7	TGCAGTGCTAGTCAGGACAGGGGAGTGAGCGAGCAGTACTTC	CSASQDRGVSEQYF
.	.	TRBV6-5	TRBJ2-4	TGTGCCAGCAGTCTCAGTGGAGTAGCCAAAAACATTCAGTACTTC	CASSLSGVAKNIQYF
.	.	TRBV5-1	TRBJ2-1	TGCGCCAGCAGCGTGTACAGGGTCGATGAGCAGTTCTTC	CASSVYRVDEQFF
many	TRBD2	TRBV4-2	TRBJ2-1	TGTGCCAGCAGCCAAGATAGTCTGACTAGCGGGGGGGATGAGCAGTTCTTC	CASSQDSLTSGGDEQFF
.	.	TRBV2	TRBJ1-6	TGTGCCAGCGCCAGGGCGGTCCGGGGGAATTCACCCCTCCACTTT	CASARAVRGNSPLHF
.	TRBD1	TRBV5-1	TRBJ1-4	TGCGCCAGCAGCTTGGGGGGACAGGGAGGAGGTCCCGAAAAACTGTTTTTT	CASSLGGQGGGPEKLFF
.	TRBD1	TRBV29-1	TRBJ2-1	TGCAGCGTGAAACCGGGACAGGGGGCATTTGAGCAGTTCTTC	CSVKPGQGAFEQFF
.	TRBD1	TRBV9	TRBJ2-1	TGTGCCAGCAGCGTAGGGCCCGGGACAGGCTACAATGAGCAGTTCTTC	CASSVGPGTGYNEQFF
.	TRBD1	TRBV10-2	TRBJ2-5	TGCGCCAGCGGGGCAGCAGGGGGAGAGACCCAGTACTTC	CASGAAGGETQYF
.	.	TRBV5-1	TRBJ2-5	TGCGCCAGCAGCTTGGGGCGTCCGACTCCCGAGGAGCAGTACTTC	CASSLGRPTPEEQYF
.	.	TRBV5-1	TRBJ2-7	TGCGCCAGCAGGATTCGGCAGGGAGGCTCCTACGAGCAGTACTTC	CASRIRQGGSYEQYF
many	TRBD2	TRBV20-1	TRBJ2-5	TGCAGTGCTAGAGATTGGGCTAGCGGGGTCGGGGAGACCCAGTACTTC	CSARDWASGVGETQYF
few	.	TRBV10-2	TRBJ2-5	TGCGCCAGCAGTGAGCTTAGCGTGGAGACCCAGTACTTC	CASSELSVETQYF
.	.	TRBV6-1	TRBJ2-7	TGTGCCAGCAGTGATTGGGGGGTCTACGAGCAGTACTTC	CASSDWGVYEQYF
.	TRBD1	TRBV3-1	TRBJ2-1	TGTGCCAGCAGCCAACCGGGACAGGGGACCAATGAGCAGTTCTTC	CASSQPGQGTNEQFF
.	.	TRBV20-1	TRBJ1-2	TGCAGTGCGGGGGGTGCGAATGGCTACACCTTC	CSAGGANGYTF
.	TRBD1	TRBV5-8	TRBJ1-5	TGTGCCAGCAGCCGATTGCCAGGGGGCTCTAGCAATCAGCCCCAGCATTTT	CASSRLPGGSSNQPQHF
.	.	TRBV14	TRBJ1-6	TGTGCCAGCAGCCAATACAGGGTTTCACCCCTCCACTTT	CASSQYRVSPLHF
.	.	TRBV6-1	TRBJ2-1	TGTGCCAGCACCCCAGGGATCAATGAGCAGTTCTTC	CASTPGINEQFF